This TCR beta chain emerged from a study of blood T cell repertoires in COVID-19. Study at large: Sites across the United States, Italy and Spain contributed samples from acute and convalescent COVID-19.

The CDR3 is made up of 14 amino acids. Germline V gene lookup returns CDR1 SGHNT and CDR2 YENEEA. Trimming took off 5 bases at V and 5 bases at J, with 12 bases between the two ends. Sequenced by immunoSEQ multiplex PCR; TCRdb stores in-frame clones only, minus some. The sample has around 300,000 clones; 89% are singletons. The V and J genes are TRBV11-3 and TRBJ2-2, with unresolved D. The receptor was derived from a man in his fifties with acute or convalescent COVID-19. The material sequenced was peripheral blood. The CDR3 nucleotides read TGTGCCAGCAGCAGCATAGACGGGACCGGGGAGCTGTTTTTT. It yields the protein CASSSIDGTGELFF.